This T cell receptor beta chain is drawn from a study of cytomegalovirus exposure and HLA in healthy donors. The V segment lost 3 bases and the J segment 4 bases; nucleotides outside the gene matches: 4. The CDR3 totals 15 residues. Per the germline V gene, CDR1 is SGHTA and CDR2 is FQGNSA. Use of 60 Vbeta and 13 Jbeta primers characterized the PCR. Method: immunoSEQ multiplex PCR; TCRdb's copy keeps in-frame clones and lacks some. The sample lists 150,000 or so clones; 74% were seen once. The sequencing sample was made of PBMCs. The V and J genes are TRBV7-2 and TRBJ2-2, with 8 bases that match TRBD2. This TCR came from a young man in good health and CMV-seropositive. In DNA form, the CDR3 reads TGTGCCAGCAGCTTGACGGGGGGGCCCACCGGGGAGCTGTTTTTT. This encodes CASSLTGGPTGELFF.